The clone carrying this T cell receptor beta chain was detected a few times. During its preparation, the TCRbeta library received unique molecular identifiers. A single record per CDR3 protein comes from TCRdb applying MiXCR to the PCR reads. The data hold 780,000 or so distinct CDR3 sequences, with 15% to 20% observed a single time. V lost 0 bases and J lost 0, with 17 bases in between. CDR1 and CDR2 from the germline V gene are SGHDN and FVKESK. The CDR3 is 19 residues long. These data are taken from a study of T-cell reconstitution after alpha-beta-depleted transplantation in children. The sequence was obtained from a male patient under 18 who had a stem cell transplant for acute lymphoblastic leukemia, so the T cells may come from the graft donor. The input for sequencing was PBMCs, mostly from graft donor cells, taken 360 days after TCRalphabeta/CD19-depleted stem cell transplant. The chain is built from TRBV14 and TRBJ2-2; D assignment may be TRBD1 or TRBD2 (6 bases each). CDR3 coding DNA: TGTGCCAGCAGCCAAGAGGCTCGGGGGCGGCGCTCGAACACCGGGGAGCTGTTTTTT. It is translated as CASSQEARGRRSNTGELFF.